The table lists the clone carrying this T cell receptor (beta chain) with a few counts. What it recognizes is unknown. The same CDR3 can be traced to other DNA sequences in this sample. This entry is derived from a study of OX40 agonist ivuxolimab in advanced cancers. Study overall: Partial responses occurred in three patients (one hepatocellular carcinoma, two cutaneous melanoma).

This CDR3 is built from 12 residues. Germline V gene data show CDR1 as SNHLY and CDR2 as FYNNEI. Trimming left V 6 bases short and J 1 base short, with 6 bases between. This table comes from immunoSEQ multiplex PCR, and its TCRdb copy is limited to in-frame clones, with some not included. The sample shows about 77,000 clones, approximately 86% of them seen only once. Study-wide results and limits: The study found that CD8+ T cells averaged more expanded clones than CD4+.

The rearrangement joins TRBV2 to TRBJ1-1, with D unresolved. This TCR came from an adult with an advanced solid tumor such as melanoma, head and neck, liver or kidney cancer. The sample was CD4+ or CD8+ T cells sorted from blood, taken in a trial of the OX40 agonist ivuxolimab. The CDR3 DNA sequence: TGTGCCAGCAGCGTTCGGAACACTGAAGCTTTCTTT. It encodes CASSVRNTEAFF.